The rows below give T cell receptor beta chains drawn from one sample of a study of PD-1 blockade in classical Hodgkin lymphoma. The repertoire was sequenced with immunoSEQ multiplex PCR; TCRdb's copy has only in-frame clones and lacks some. The profile shows tens of thousands of clones, about nine tenths of them singletons. The sample in question was peripheral blood mononuclear cells (PBMCs), obtained at baseline. These receptors all come from a human donor with classical Hodgkin lymphoma. Both conserved end residues are part of each CDR3.

j_gene,v_gene,CDR3aa
TRBJ2-7,TRBV7-2,CASSLGLARFYEQYF
TRBJ2-2,TRBV4-3,CASSQEPTNTGELFF
TRBJ2-7,TRBV5-4,CASSLGGTSGSYEQYF
TRBJ2-2,TRBV14,CASSPLEPGELFF
TRBJ1-1,TRBV7-2,CASRPGHTDTEAFF
TRBJ2-3,TRBV7-9,CATPSGQPDTQYF
TRBJ2-3,TRBV10-2,CASSESRKWTSGSTDTQYF
TRBJ1-5,TRBV7-7,CASSLALQGLPGNQPQHF
TRBJ2-7,TRBV4-1,CASSQDPGTNEQYF
TRBJ1-1,TRBV5-6,CASSRGQVNAEAFF
TRBJ2-5,TRBV9,CASSVEEGSETQYF